This TCR beta chain emerged from a study of blood T cell repertoires in COVID-19. Study-wide context: Material from acute and convalescent COVID-19 was sourced from the United States, Italy and Spain. In each case, the material was cDNA or gDNA derived from T cells, B-cell-depleted T cells, or PBMCs.

Germline loops: CDR1 LNHDA, CDR2 SQIVND (reference sequence). V lost 3 bases and J 4 bases, leaving 15 bases between the germline ends. The CDR3 has 15 residues. Original processing methods: Researchers report that nucleated cell counts were estimated from reference gene primer amplification. Assay: immunoSEQ multiplex PCR; the TCRdb copy retains only in-frame clones and omits some. Clone size and V and J calls were adopted from that table, with D and trimming inferred from the DNA. The sample includes roughly 81,000 clones, roughly four fifths of them seen just once. The sample was peripheral blood. The receptor was derived from a man aged 55 to 70 with acute or convalescent COVID-19. This chain joins TRBV19 and TRBJ1-2; D gene ambiguous. The CDR3 region has the DNA TGTGCCAGTAGTATTTCAGAGGGCTCGTTCTATGGCTACACCTTC. Amino acid sequence: CASSISEGSFYGYTF.